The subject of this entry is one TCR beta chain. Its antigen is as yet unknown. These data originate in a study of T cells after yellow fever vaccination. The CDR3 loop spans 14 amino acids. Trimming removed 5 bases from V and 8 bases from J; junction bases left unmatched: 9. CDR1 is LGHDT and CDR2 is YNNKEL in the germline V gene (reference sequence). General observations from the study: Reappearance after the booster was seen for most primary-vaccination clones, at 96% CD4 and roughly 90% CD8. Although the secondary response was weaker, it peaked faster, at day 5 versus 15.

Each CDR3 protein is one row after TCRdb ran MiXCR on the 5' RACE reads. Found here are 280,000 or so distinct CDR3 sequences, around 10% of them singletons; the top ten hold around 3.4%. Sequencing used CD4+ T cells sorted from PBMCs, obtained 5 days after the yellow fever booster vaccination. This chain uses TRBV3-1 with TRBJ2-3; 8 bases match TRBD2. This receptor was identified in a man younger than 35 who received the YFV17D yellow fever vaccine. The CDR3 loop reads CASSYGLAAGTQYF. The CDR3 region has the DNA TGTGCCAGCAGCTATGGACTAGCTGCGGGTACGCAGTATTTT.